This T cell receptor (beta chain) comes out of a study of beta chain features in type 1 diabetes. Study results and caveats: People with Type 1 diabetes carried modestly yet significantly shorter TCRB CDR3s in all four CD4+ subsets.

To note about this clone: Its antigen is as yet unknown.

As every portion of the isolated RNA was reverse transcribed, the sequencing read expressed TCRB transcripts. Clones were read by immunoSEQ multiplex PCR, and TCRdb kept only the in-frame ones, dropping some. The table includes 95,000 to 150,000 clones, about a sixth detected once. This CDR3 is 13 amino acids long. The germline CDR1 and CDR2 sequences are MDHEN and SYDVKM. V was trimmed by 8 bases and J by 2 bases, leaving 10 bases between them. The specimen was central memory CD4+ T cells from blood. This receptor was taken from a man aged 25 to 40 with type 1 diabetes. This chain joins TRBV28 and TRBJ1-5; D not resolved. The CDR3 sequence: CASDWQRNQPQHF. CDR3 nucleotide sequence: TGTGCCAGCGACTGGCAGCGCAATCAGCCCCAGCATTTT.